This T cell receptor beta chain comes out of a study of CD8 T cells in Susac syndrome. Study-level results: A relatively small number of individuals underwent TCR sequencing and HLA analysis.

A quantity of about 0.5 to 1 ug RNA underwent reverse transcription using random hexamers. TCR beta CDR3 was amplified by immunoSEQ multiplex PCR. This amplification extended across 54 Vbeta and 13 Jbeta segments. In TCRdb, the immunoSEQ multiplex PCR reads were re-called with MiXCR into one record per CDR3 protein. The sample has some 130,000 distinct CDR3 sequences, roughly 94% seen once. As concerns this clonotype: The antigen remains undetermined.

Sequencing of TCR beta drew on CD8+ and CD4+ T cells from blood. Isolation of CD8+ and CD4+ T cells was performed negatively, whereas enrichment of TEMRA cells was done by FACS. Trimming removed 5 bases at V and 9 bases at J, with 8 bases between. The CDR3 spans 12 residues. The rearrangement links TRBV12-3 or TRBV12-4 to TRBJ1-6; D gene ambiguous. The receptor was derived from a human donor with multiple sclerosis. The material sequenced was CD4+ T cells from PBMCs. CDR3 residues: CASSGLFSPLHF. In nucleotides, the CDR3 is TGTGCCAGCAGTGGCCTCTTTTCACCCCTCCACTTT.